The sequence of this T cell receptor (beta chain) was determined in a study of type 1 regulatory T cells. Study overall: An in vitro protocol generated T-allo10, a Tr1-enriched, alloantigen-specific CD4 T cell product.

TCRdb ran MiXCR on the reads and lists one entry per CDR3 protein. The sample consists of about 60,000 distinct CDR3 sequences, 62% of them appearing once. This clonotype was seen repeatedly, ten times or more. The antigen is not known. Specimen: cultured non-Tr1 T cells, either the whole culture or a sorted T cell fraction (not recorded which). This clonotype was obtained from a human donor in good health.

The CDR3: CASSSGQNTEAFF. The CDR3 DNA follows: TGCGCCAGCAGCTCGGGACAGAACACTGAAGCTTTCTTT. The V call is TRBV5-1, the J call TRBJ1-1; TRBD1 is a possible D gene (6 bases). CDR1 and CDR2 (germline): SGHRS, YFSETQ. Trimming removed 3 bases at V and 1 base at J, with 7 bases between. This CDR3 comprises 13 residues.